This T cell receptor (beta chain) comes out of a study of shared clonotypes between healthy human individuals. Profiled with immunoSEQ multiplex PCR; TCRdb holds only in-frame clones, not every one. The sample includes over 1.5 million clones, under 99% seen only once; the top ten take approximately 0.44%. This sequence was found in a man aged 30-40 years in good health. Source material: naive CD4+ T cells sorted from blood. The subset here: CD45RA+ positively selected.

This CDR3 reads CASSPSGPPNTGELFF. The CDR3 coding sequence is TGCGCCAGCAGCCCCTCCGGGCCACCGAACACCGGGGAGCTGTTTTTT. V and J are TRBV5-1 and TRBJ2-2; D is unresolved. Germline assignment: CDR1 SGHRS and CDR2 YFSETQ. The CDR3 consists of 16 residues. The V end lost 4 bases, the J end lost 0 bases, and 13 bases lay between the germline ends.